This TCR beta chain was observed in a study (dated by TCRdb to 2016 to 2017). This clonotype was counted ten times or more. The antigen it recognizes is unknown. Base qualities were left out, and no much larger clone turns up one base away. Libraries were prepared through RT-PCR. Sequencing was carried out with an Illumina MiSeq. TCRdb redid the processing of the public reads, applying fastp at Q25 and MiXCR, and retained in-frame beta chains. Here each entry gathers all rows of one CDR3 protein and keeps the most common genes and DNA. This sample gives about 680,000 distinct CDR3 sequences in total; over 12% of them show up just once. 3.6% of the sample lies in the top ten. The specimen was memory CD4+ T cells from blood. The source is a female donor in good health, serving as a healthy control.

CDR3 reads: CASSVGTGKYHEQYF. The DNA sequence reads TGCGCCAGCAGCGTCGGGACAGGGAAATACCACGAGCAGTACTTC. In this chain, TRBV5-1 is recombined with TRBJ2-7, with 9 middle bases fitting TRBD1. V loses 4 bases at its end and J loses 5 bases; junction bases beyond the gene matches: 10. The CDR1 and CDR2 encoded by the germline V gene are SGHRS and YFSETQ. The CDR3 starts with the cysteine, ends with the phenylalanine, and has 15 residues. Just CDR3 DNA is preserved here, 45 bases in frame from base 1.